A selection of T cell receptor beta chains follows, all from one sample in a study of T cells in localized non-small cell lung cancer. Generated by immunoSEQ multiplex PCR, the TCRdb table keeps only in-frame clones and is missing some. In the table there are around 41,000 clones, roughly 84% of which are singletons. The starting material was PBMCs, obtained before any cancer treatment. The source of these receptors is a man aged 35 to 69 with stage II lung adenocarcinoma. CDR3s include the opening cysteine and the closing phenylalanine or tryptophan. Fields, in order: V gene, clone size, J gene, D gene, CDR3 protein, CDR3 DNA. The D gene is left open where the match is weak. Not all rows give a size; the values are once, few, many and, for expanded clones, a class.

V gene: TRBV27
clone size: NA
J gene: TRBJ2-3
D gene: TRBD2
CDR3 protein: CASTQREGDTQYF
CDR3 DNA: TGTGCCAGCACCCAGCGGGAAGGAGATACGCAGTATTTT

V gene: TRBV6-5
clone size: NA
J gene: TRBJ1-3
D gene: NA
CDR3 protein: CASSLGGDTIYF
CDR3 DNA: TGTGCCAGCTCTTTAGGGGGGGACACCATATATTTT

V gene: TRBV6-6
clone size: NA
J gene: TRBJ2-1
D gene: NA
CDR3 protein: CASSDASGRRNEQFF
CDR3 DNA: TGTGCCAGCAGCGACGCGTCAGGGAGGAGAAATGAGCAGTTCTTC

V gene: TRBV5-6
clone size: NA
J gene: TRBJ1-1
D gene: TRBD1
CDR3 protein: CASSLLSGQGRGEAFF
CDR3 DNA: TGTGCCAGCAGCCTTTTATCGGGACAGGGAAGAGGTGAAGCTTTCTTT

V gene: TRBV7-6
clone size: few
J gene: TRBJ2-1
D gene: NA
CDR3 protein: CASSFMSGGGDEQFF
CDR3 DNA: TGTGCCAGCAGCTTCATGAGCGGAGGGGGCGATGAGCAGTTCTTC

V gene: TRBV6-1
clone size: NA
J gene: TRBJ2-3
D gene: TRBD1
CDR3 protein: CASSEGQGGGDTQYF
CDR3 DNA: TGTGCCAGCAGTGAGGGACAGGGGGGTGGAGATACGCAGTATTTT

V gene: TRBV6-5
clone size: NA
J gene: TRBJ2-1
D gene: NA
CDR3 protein: CASSYEQGSYNEQFF
CDR3 DNA: TGTGCCAGCAGTTACGAACAGGGTTCCTACAATGAGCAGTTCTTC

V gene: TRBV6-1
clone size: NA
J gene: TRBJ1-6
D gene: TRBD1
CDR3 protein: CASSASRGKDSPLHF
CDR3 DNA: TGTGCCAGCAGTGCCAGCAGGGGGAAGGATTCACCCCTCCACTTT

V gene: TRBV5-5
clone size: NA
J gene: TRBJ2-2
D gene: NA
CDR3 protein: CASSLVHGRNTGELFF
CDR3 DNA: TGTGCCAGCAGCTTGGTACACGGAAGGAACACCGGGGAGCTGTTTTTT

V gene: TRBV6-5
clone size: NA
J gene: TRBJ1-1
D gene: NA
CDR3 protein: CASSYRVNTEAFF
CDR3 DNA: TGTGCCAGCAGTTATCGGGTGAACACTGAAGCTTTCTTT

V gene: TRBV11-2
clone size: NA
J gene: TRBJ2-1
D gene: NA
CDR3 protein: CASSLRVGRNNEQFF
CDR3 DNA: TGTGCCAGCAGCTTAAGGGTAGGCCGAAACAATGAGCAGTTCTTC